This TCR beta chain was identified during a study of blood T cell repertoires in COVID-19. Study background: The origin of the acute and convalescent COVID-19 samples was the United States, Italy and Spain.

The junction had 6 bases not matched to a gene; V was cut back by 4 bases and J by 2 bases. This CDR3 has 16 residues. Germline values: CDR1 KGHDR, CDR2 SFDVKD. Donors of Cohort 3 who recovered were those that had two negative PCRs, clearance, or symptom resolution. Libraries were prepared by immunoSEQ multiplex PCR; TCRdb keeps only in-frame clonotypes and omits some of them. In the table there are 300,000 to 400,000 clones, approximately 91% of which are singletons. The chain has TRBV24-1 and TRBJ2-2; 7 nucleotides line up with TRBD1. The sequence came from a man in his sixties who had recovered from COVID-19. Sequenced input: PBMCs or T cells enriched from blood (not recorded which). The CDR3 nucleotides are TGTGCCACCAGTGACATGACAGGGAGTAACACCGGGGAGCTGTTTTTT. Translated, it gives CATSDMTGSNTGELFF.